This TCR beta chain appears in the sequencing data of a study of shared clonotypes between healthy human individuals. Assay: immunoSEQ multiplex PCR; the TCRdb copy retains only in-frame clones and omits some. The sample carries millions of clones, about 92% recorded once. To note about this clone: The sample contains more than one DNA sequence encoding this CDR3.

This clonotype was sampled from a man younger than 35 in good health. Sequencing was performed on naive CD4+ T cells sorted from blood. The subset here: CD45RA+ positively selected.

CDR3: CASSRSGSSGNTIYF. CDR3 bases: TGTGCCAGCAGCCGTTCAGGGAGCTCTGGAAACACCATATATTTT. The J gene is TRBJ1-3, the V gene TRBV7-9; D possibly corresponds to TRBD1 (5 bases). The germline gives CDR1 SEHNR, CDR2 FQNEAQ (reference sequence). This CDR3 contains 15 residues. The V gene lost 5 bases and the J gene lost 0 bases, with 11 bases spanning the gap.